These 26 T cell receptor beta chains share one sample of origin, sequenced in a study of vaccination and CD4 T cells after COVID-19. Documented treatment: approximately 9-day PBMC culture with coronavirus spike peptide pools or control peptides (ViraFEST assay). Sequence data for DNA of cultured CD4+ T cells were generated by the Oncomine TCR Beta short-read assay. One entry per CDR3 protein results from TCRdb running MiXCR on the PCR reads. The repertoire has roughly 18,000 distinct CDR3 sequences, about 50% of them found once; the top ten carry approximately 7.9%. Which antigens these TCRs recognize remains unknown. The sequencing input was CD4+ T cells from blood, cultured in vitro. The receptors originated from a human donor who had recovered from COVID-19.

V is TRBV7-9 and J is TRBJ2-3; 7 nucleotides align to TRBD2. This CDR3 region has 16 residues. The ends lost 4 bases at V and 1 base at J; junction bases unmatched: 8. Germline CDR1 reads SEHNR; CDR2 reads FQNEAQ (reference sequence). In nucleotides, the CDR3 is TGTGCCAGCAGCTCCTGGACTAGACGGCGCACAGATACGCAGTATTTT. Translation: CASSSWTRRRTDTQYF.

The CDR3 DNA reads TGCAGTGCTAGAGATCAGTTCCGGAGTACAGCGGGCTACACCTTC. It is translated as CSARDQFRSTAGYTF. V gene TRBV20-1 combines with J gene TRBJ1-2; no reliable D call. The germline gives CDR1 DFQATT, CDR2 SNEGSKA (reference sequence). V was pared by 0 bases and J by 8 bases, with 19 bases between. This CDR3 comprises 15 residues.

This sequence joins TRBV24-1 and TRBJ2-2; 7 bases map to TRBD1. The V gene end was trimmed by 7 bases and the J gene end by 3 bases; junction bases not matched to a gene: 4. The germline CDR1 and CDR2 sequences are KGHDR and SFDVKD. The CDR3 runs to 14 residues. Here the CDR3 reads CATRATGYTGELFF. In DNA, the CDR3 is TGTGCCACCAGGGCGACAGGGTACACCGGGGAGCTGTTTTTT.

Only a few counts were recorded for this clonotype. CDR3 in amino acids: CASSPNHPSGTAGELFF. In DNA form, the CDR3 reads TGTGCCAGCTCACCCAATCATCCTAGCGGGACGGCCGGGGAGCTGTTTTTT. V gene TRBV18 combines with J gene TRBJ2-2, with 9 bases identical to TRBD2. J was trimmed by 6 bases and V by 3 bases; bases with no gene match: 11. The CDR3 totals 17 residues. The germline gives CDR1 KGHSH, CDR2 LQKENI.

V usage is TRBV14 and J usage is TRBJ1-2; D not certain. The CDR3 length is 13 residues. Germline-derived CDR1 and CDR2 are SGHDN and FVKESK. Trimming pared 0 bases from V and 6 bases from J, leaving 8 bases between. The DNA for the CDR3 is TGTGCCAGCAGCCAAGATGCGGCGGATGGCTACACCTTC. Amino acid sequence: CASSQDAADGYTF.

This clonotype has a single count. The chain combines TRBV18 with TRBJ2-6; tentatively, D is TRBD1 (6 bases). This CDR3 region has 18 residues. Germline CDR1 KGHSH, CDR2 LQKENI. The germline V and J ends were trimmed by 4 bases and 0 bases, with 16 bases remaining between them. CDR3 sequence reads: CASSRRDTGASGANVLTF. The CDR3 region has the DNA TGTGCCAGCTCACGCCGGGACACTGGGGCCTCTGGGGCCAACGTCCTGACTTTC.

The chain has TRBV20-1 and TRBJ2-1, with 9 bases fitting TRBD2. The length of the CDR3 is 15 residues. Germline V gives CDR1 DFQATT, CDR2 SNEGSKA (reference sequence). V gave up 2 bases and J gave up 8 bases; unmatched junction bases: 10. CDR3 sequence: CSARNPGLAIDEQFF. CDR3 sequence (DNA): TGCAGTGCTAGAAATCCGGGACTAGCCATCGATGAGCAGTTCTTC.

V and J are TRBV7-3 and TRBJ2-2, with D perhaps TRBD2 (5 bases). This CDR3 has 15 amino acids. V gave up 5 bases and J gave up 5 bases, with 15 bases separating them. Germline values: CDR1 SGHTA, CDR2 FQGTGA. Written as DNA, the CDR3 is TGTGCCAGCAGCCTTATGGCCTCGGGAACCGGGGAGCTGTTTTTT. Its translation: CASSLMASGTGELFF.

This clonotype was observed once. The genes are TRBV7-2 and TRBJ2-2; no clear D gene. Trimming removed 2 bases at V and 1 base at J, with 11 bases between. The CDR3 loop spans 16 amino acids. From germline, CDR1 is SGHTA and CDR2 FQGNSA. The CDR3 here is CASSLMAAQNTGELFF. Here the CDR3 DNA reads TGTGCCAGCAGCTTAATGGCGGCCCAGAACACCGGGGAGCTGTTTTTT.

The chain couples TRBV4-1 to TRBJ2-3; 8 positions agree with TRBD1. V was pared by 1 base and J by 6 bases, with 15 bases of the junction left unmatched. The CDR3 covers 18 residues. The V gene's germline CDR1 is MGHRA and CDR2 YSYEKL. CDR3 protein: CASSQGPLSRGRRDTQYF. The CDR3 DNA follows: TGCGCCAGCAGCCAAGGGCCCCTGTCCAGGGGGCGTAGGGATACGCAGTATTTT.

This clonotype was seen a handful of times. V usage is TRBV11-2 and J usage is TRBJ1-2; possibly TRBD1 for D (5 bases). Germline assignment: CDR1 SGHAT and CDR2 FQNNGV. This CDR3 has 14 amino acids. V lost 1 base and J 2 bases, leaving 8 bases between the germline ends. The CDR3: CASSLGRVNYGYTF. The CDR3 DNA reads TGTGCCAGCAGCTTAGGCAGGGTGAACTATGGCTACACCTTC.

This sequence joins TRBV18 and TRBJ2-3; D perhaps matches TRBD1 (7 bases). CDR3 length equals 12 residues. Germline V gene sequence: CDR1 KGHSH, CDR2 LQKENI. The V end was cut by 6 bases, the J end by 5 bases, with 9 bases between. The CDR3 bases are TGTGCCAGCTCGCGGGACAGAGATACGCAGTATTTT. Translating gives CASSRDRDTQYF.

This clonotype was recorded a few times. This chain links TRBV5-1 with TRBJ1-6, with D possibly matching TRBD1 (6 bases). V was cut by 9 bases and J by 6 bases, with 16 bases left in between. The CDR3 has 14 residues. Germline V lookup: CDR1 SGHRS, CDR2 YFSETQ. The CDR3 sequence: CATSRGTPNSPLHF. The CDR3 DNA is TGCGCCACCTCGAGGGGGACACCTAATTCACCCCTCCACTTT.

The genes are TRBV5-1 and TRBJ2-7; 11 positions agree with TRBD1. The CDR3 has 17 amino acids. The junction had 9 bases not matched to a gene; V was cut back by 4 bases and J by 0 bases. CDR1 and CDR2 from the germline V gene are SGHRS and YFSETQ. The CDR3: CASSATSGTGGSYEQYF. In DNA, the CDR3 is TGCGCCAGCAGCGCAACATCTGGGACAGGGGGCTCCTACGAGCAGTACTTC.

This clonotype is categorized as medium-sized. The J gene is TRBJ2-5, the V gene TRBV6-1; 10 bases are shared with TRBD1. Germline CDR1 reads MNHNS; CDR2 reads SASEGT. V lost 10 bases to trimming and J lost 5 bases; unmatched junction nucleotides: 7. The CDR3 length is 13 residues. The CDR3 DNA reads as TGTGCCAACCGGGACAGGGGTTCGGAGACCCAGTACTTC. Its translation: CANRDRGSETQYF.

The CDR3 DNA reads as TGTGCCTGGGACCCGGGACGGACAAGGGGGACAAATTCACCCCTCCACTTT. Protein sequence: CAWDPGRTRGTNSPLHF. The chain combines TRBV30 with TRBJ1-6; the D gene is possibly TRBD1 (6 bases). Trimming shortened V by 5 bases and J by 7 bases, and 24 bases separated the two germline ends. The CDR3 is 17 amino acids. Per germline, CDR1 GTSNPN and CDR2 SVGIG (reference sequence).

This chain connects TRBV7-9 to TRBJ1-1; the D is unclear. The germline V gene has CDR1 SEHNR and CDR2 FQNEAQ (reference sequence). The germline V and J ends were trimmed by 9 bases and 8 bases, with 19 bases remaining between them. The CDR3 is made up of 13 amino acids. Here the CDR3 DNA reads TGTGCCAGTCGCGTTCTTACCGGGAGCGAAGCTTTCTTT. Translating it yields CASRVLTGSEAFF.

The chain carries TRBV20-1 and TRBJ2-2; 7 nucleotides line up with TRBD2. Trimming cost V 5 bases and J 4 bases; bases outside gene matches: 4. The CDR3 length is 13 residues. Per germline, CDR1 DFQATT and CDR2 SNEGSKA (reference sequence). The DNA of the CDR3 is TGCAGTGCTTGGGACTACTTCACCGGGGAGCTGTTTTTT. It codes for CSAWDYFTGELFF.

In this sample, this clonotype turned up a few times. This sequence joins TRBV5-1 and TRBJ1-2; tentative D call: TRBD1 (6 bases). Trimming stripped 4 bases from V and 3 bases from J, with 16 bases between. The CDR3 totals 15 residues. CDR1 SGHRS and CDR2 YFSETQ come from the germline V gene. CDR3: CASSPEGGQDYGYTF. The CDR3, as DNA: TGCGCCAGCAGCCCGGAGGGGGGGCAGGACTATGGCTACACCTTC.

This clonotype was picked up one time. DNA of the CDR3: TGTGCCAGCTCACCCGGGCCCTCTCGGGCCTATGGCTACACCTTC. Translating it yields CASSPGPSRAYGYTF. The chain joins TRBV18 to TRBJ1-2; D is unresolved. Germline V gene lookup returns CDR1 KGHSH and CDR2 LQKENI. Trimming stripped 3 bases from V and 4 bases from J, with 15 bases between. The CDR3 runs to 15 residues.

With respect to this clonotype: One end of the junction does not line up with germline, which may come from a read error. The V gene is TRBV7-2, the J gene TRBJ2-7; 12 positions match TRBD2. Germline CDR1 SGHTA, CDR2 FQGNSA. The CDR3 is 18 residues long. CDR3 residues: CVSSLLAGGPSESYEQYF. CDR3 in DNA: TGTGTCAGCAGCCTGCTAGCGGGAGGGCCATCCGAGAGCTACGAGCAGTACTTC.

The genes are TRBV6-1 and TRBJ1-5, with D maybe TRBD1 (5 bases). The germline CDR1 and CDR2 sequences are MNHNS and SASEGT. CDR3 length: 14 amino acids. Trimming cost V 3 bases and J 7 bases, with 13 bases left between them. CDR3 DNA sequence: TGTGCCAGCAGTGAGTACGGGGCTGGGCAGCCCCAGCATTTT. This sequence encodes CASSEYGAGQPQHF.

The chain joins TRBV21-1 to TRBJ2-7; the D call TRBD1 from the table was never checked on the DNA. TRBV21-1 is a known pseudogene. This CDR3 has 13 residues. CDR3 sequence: CAGDKVKVPEQYF. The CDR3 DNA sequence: TGTGCCGGGGACAAGGTTAAGGTTCCCGAGCAGTACTTC.

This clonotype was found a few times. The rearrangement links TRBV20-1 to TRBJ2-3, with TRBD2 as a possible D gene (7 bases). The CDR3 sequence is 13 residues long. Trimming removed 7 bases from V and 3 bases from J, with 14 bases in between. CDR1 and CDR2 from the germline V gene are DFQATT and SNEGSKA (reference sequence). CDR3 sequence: CSVGGGGTDTQYF. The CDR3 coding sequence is TGCAGTGTAGGGGGGGGAGGGACAGATACGCAGTATTTT.

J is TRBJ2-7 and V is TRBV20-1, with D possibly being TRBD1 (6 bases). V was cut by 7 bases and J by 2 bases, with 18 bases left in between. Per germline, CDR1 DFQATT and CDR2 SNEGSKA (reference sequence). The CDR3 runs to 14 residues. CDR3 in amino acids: CSGSLSRGTYEQYF. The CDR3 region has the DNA TGCAGTGGTAGTTTGTCCAGGGGAACCTACGAGCAGTACTTC.

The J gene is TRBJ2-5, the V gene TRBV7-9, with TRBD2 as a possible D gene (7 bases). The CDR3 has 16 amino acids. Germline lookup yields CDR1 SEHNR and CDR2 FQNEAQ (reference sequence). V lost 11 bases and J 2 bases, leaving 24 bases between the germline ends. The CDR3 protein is CAARGGSGGWQETQYF. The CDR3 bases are TGTGCCGCTAGGGGGGGGTCGGGAGGATGGCAAGAGACCCAGTACTTC.